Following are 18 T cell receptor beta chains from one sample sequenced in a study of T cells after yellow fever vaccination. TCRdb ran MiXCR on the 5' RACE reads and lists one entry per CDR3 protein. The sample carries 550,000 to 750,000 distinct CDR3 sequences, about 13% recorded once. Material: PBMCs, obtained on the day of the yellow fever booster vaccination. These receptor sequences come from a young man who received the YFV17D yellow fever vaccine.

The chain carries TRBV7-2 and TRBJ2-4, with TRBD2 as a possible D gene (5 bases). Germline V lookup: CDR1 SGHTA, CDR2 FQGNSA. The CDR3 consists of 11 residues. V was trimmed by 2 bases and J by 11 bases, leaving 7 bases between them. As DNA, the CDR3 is TGTGCCAGCAGCTTAACGGAGGTTCAGTACTTC. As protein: CASSLTEVQYF.

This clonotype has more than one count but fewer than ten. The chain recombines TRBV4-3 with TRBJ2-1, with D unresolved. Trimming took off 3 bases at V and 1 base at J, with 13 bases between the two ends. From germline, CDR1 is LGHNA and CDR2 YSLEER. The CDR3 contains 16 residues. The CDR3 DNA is TGCGCCAGCAGCCAGGAAAGACTCCTTTCCTACAATGAGCAGTTCTTC. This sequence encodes CASSQERLLSYNEQFF.

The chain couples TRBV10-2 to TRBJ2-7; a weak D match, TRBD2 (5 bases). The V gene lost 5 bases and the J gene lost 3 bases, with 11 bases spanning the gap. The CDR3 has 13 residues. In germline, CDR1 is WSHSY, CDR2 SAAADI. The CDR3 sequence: CASSQAGLYEQYF. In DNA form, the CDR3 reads TGCGCCAGCAGTCAGGCGGGTCTCTACGAGCAGTACTTC.

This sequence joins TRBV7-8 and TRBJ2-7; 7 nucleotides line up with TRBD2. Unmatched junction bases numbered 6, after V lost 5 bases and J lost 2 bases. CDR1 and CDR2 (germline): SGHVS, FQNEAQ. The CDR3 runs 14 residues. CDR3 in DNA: TGTGCCAGCAGCCTCAGAGCGGGACCCTACGAGCAGTACTTC. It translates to CASSLRAGPYEQYF.

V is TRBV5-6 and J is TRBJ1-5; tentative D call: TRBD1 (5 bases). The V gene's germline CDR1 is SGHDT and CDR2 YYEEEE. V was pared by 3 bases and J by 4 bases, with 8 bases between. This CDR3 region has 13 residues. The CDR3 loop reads CASSSGWNQPQHF. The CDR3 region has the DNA TGTGCCAGCAGCTCAGGGTGGAATCAGCCCCAGCATTTT.

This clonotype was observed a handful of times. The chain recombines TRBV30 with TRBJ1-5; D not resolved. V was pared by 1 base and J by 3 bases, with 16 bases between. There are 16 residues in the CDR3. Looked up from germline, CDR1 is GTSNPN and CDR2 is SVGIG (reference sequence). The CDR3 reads CAWSAHERVYNQPQHF. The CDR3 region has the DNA TGTGCCTGGAGTGCACACGAGAGGGTTTACAATCAGCCCCAGCATTTT.

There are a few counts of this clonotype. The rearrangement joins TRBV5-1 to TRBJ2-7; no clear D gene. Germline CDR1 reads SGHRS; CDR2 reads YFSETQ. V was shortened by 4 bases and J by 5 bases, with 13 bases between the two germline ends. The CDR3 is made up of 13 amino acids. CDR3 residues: CASSELVSNEQYF. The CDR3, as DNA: TGCGCCAGCAGCGAGCTAGTCAGTAACGAGCAGTACTTC.

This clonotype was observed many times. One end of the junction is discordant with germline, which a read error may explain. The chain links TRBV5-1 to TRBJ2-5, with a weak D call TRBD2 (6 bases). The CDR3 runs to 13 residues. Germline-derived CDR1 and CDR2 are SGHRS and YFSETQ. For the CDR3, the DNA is TGTGCCAGCAGTCTTAGCGGCCAAGAGACCCAGTACTTC. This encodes CASSLSGQETQYF.

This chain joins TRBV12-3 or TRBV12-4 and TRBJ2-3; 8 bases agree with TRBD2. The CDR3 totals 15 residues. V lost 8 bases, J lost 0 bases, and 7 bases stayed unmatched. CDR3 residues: CASGKRERSTDTQYF. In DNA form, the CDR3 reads TGTGCCAGCGGGAAGCGGGAGAGGAGCACAGATACGCAGTATTTT.

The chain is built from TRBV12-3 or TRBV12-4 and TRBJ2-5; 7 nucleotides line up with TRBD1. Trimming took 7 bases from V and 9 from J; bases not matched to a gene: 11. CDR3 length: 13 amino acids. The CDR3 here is CASTRGQPAAQYF. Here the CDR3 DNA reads TGTGCCAGCACTAGGGGACAGCCGGCGGCCCAGTACTTC.

The CDR3 DNA reads as TGTGCCAGCAGCCGTGCTAGCGGGAGTCTCAACGAGCAGTACTTC. Translation: CASSRASGSLNEQYF. The chain is built from TRBV6-2 or TRBV6-3 and TRBJ2-7; TRBD2 matches 10 bases. The CDR3 is 15 residues long. In germline, CDR1 is MNHEY, CDR2 SVGEGT. J gave up 5 bases and V 6 bases, and 10 bases lay outside the gene matches.

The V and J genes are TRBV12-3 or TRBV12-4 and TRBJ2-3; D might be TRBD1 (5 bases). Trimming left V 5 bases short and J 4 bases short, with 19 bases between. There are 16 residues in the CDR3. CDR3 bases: TGTGCCAGCAGTCACCGGGCTACAGGCGACGCAGATACGCAGTATTTT. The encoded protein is CASSHRATGDADTQYF.

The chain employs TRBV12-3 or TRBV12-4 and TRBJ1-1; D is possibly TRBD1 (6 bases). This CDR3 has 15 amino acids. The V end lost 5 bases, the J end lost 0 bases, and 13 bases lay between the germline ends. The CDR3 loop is CASSPAQGMNTEAFF. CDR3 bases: TGTGCCAGCAGTCCTGCCCAGGGGATGAACACTGAAGCTTTCTTT.

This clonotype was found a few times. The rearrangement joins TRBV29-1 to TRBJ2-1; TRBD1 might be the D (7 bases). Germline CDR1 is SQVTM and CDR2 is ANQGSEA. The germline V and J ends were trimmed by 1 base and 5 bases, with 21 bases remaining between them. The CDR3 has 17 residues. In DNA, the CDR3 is TGCAGCGTTGAAGCCCAGGGGGTACTAGCCCCTGACAATGAGCAGTTCTTC. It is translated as CSVEAQGVLAPDNEQFF.

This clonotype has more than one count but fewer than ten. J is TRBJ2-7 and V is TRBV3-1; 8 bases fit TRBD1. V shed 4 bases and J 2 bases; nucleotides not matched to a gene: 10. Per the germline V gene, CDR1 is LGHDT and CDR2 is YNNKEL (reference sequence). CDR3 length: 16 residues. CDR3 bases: TGTGCCAGCAGCCGTGCAGGGACAGGAGGAGCCTACGAGCAGTACTTC. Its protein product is CASSRAGTGGAYEQYF.

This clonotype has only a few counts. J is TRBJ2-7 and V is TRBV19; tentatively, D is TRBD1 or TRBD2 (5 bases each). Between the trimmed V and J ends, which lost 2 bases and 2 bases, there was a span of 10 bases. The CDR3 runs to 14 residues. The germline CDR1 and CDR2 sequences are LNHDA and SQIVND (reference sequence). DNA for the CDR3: TGTGCCAGTAGTATACGGGACGGAACCTACGAGCAGTACTTC. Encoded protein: CASSIRDGTYEQYF.

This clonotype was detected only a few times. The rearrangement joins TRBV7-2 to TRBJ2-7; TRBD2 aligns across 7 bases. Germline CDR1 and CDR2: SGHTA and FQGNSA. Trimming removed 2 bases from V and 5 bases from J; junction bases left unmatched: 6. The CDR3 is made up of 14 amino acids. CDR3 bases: TGTGCCAGCAGCTTAACCGGACTAGGCCACGAGCAGTACTTC. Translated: CASSLTGLGHEQYF.

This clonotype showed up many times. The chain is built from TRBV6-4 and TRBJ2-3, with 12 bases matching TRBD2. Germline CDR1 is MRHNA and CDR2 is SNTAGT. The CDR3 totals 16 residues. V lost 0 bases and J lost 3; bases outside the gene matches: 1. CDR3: CASSDSGTSGTDTQYF. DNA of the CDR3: TGTGCCAGCAGTGACTCCGGGACTAGCGGGACAGATACGCAGTATTTT.